The clone carrying this T cell receptor beta chain has only a few counts. Antigen unknown. This sample is part of a study of long-term antiretroviral therapy in people with HIV. Survey-level resolution applied to immunoSEQ assay v3.0. Samples were sequenced targeting about 35,000-50,000 T-cell genomes each. The data were produced by immunoSEQ multiplex PCR, yet TCRdb's version contains in-frame clones alone and is incomplete. The profile shows about 22,000 clones, around 90% of them singletons. Study-wide results and caveats: ART was followed by higher diversity that remained below transplant donor controls.

Every single participant having HIV got treatment inside the United States. The CDR3 contains 13 residues. Trimming removed 3 bases from V and 4 bases from J, with 10 bases in between. Germline V lookup: CDR1 LNHDA, CDR2 SQIVND (reference sequence). The sample in question was unsorted PBMCs, obtained 2.3 years after starting antiretroviral therapy. The rearrangement links TRBV19 to TRBJ2-7; TRBD1 is a possible D gene (5 bases). The clonotype was recovered from a man between 60 and 70 years old with HIV. CDR3: CASSIFGHYEQYF. For the CDR3, the DNA is TGTGCCAGTAGTATCTTCGGACATTACGAGCAGTACTTC.